The source of this TCR beta chain is a study of T cell responses to AZD1222 COVID-19 vaccine. Study-wide findings and caveats: Donors were largely white British and mainly female; clonal diversity was possibly underestimated. None of the repertoires were sampled until the peak T cell response had passed. Only a handful of AZD1222 recipients were seropositive at baseline. The CD4 TCRs associated with vaccination extended across spike and predominated at 160-218 and 743-854.

Here immunoSEQ multiplex PCR was the method, and the copy in TCRdb shows in-frame clones only, minus some. The table has some 92,000 clones, around 90% seen once. Germline values: CDR1 SNHLY, CDR2 FYNNEI. CDR3 length: 13 residues. V trimming: 4 bases; J trimming: 3 bases; junction bases outside the gene matches: 2. With respect to this clone: Its matching antigen is unknown.

Sequenced material: peripheral blood, taken on day 0 of AZD1222 vaccination. The clonotype comes from an adult in good health. The chain couples TRBV2 to TRBJ1-2, with TRBD1 identical over 7 bases. CDR3 sequence (DNA): TGTGCCAGCAGTGGACAGGGATACTATGGCTACACCTTC. The encoded protein is CASSGQGYYGYTF.